The sequence of this TCR beta chain was determined in a study of blood T cell repertoires in COVID-19 (TCRdb year 2020). In terms of the full investigation: The collaborator samples originated in the United States, Italy and Spain and spanned the acute and convalescent phases of COVID-19. The prospective study material was composed of cDNA or gDNA derived from T cells, B-cell-depleted T cells, or PBMCs. Subjects who had been exposed to COVID-19, were actively infected with it, or had recovered from it provided the deeply sampled blood TCRbeta repertoires that made up the dataset. Sample metadata almost always included a de-identified subject ID, COVID-19 status, age in years and sex. Where HLA class I and class II types were available, the types were taken from metadata supplied by the sample provider, not from assay-based typing. The samples were drawn from the first 160 participants of the ongoing ImmuneRACE study and from some 1,300 subjects provided by 6 global collaborators. The repertoires were made available in a free public database intended to serve as a resource for research on the immune response to SARS-CoV-2.

TCRbeta CDR3 regions were amplified from genomic DNA using the immunoSEQ Assay, a bias-controlled multiplex PCR. The study's own analysis went as follows. The number of nucleated cells in each sample was estimated from the amplification of reference gene primers within the assay. To quantify the absolute abundance of each unique TCRbeta CDR3 rearrangement, sequence reads were collapsed and filtered. For each sample, productive Simpson clonality was calculated as the square root of Simpson's diversity index over productive rearrangements. TCRdb took this table from immuneACCESS and kept in-frame rearrangements with V and J called. Such tables lack part of the clones; where checked against another copy, unresolved V genes explain under half of the gap, and the rest is unexplained. V and J calls and clone size are as listed in that table; D and trimming were resolved from the DNA. Recorded for this sample are over 200,000 clones; about 91% of them occurred a single time. Of the sample, under 1.5% is held by the ten largest clones.

The CDR1 and CDR2 encoded by the germline V gene (reference sequence) are MNHEY and SMNVEV. V lost 5 bases and J lost 4 bases, and the count of bases not matched to a germline gene is 5. The CDR3 starts with the cysteine, ends with the phenylalanine, and has 14 residues. Just CDR3 DNA is preserved here, 42 bases in frame from base 1. What the work shows at the level of the full study, not this receptor alone: Clinical and demographic metadata were provided uncurated, with the amount varying by source and participant.

Whole blood was collected in K2EDTA tubes by collaborating institutions according to the institutions' own protocols. Collaborator samples were shipped for TCRbeta analysis as frozen whole blood, isolated PBMCs, or DNA extracted from either sample type. About this clone itself: Its antigen specificity is not known. No base qualities exist here, and no much larger clone lies one base off it.

This TCR was recovered from a man aged 25 to 40 with acute or convalescent COVID-19. The chain is encoded by TRBV27 joined to TRBJ2-1; TRBD2 lines up with 7 middle nucleotides. Source material: peripheral blood. The CDR3 region: CASSPGLDYNEQFF. At the DNA level, the sequence is TGTGCCAGCAGTCCTGGACTAGATTACAATGAGCAGTTCTTC.